The 2 T cell receptor beta chains presented below share a single source sample, sequenced in a study of shared clonotypes between healthy human individuals. The protocol was immunoSEQ multiplex PCR, while the TCRdb copy is restricted to in-frame clones and leaves out a portion. The sample includes roughly 500,000 clones, roughly 95% of them seen just once. What was sequenced was naive CD4+ T cells sorted from blood. Documented subset: CD45RA+ positively selected. Receptors originate from a woman in her twenties or thirties in good health.

This clone was counted once. The V and J genes are TRBV6-1 and TRBJ1-5; D call uncertain. V lost 4 bases, J lost 4 bases, and 8 bases lay in between. Germline V lookup: CDR1 MNHNS, CDR2 SASEGT. The CDR3 extends over 13 amino acids. CDR3 residues: CASSAQLNQPQHF. CDR3 in DNA: TGTGCCAGCAGTGCCCAGCTAAATCAGCCCCAGCATTTT.

The V gene is TRBV28, the J gene TRBJ2-6; D unclear. The CDR3 loop spans 16 amino acids. Deletions cut 3 bases from V and 0 bases from J, with 9 bases between. Germline CDR1 and CDR2: MDHEN and SYDVKM. In nucleotides, the CDR3 is TGTGCCAGCAGTTTTAGACCGTTCTCTGGGGCCAACGTCCTGACTTTC. This sequence encodes CASSFRPFSGANVLTF.